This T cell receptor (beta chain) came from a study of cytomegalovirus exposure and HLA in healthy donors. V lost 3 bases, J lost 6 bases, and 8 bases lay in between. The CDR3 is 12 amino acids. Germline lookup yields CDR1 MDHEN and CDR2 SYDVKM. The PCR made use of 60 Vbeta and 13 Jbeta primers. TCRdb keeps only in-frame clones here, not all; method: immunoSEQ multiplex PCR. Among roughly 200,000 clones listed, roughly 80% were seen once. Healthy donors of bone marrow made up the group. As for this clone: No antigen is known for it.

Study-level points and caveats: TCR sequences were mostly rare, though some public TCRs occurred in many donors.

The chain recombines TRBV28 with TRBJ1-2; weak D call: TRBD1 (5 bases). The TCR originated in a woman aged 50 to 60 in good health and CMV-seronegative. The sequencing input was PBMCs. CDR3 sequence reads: CASSLRGHGYTF. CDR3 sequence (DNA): TGTGCCAGCAGTTTGCGGGGACATGGCTACACCTTC.